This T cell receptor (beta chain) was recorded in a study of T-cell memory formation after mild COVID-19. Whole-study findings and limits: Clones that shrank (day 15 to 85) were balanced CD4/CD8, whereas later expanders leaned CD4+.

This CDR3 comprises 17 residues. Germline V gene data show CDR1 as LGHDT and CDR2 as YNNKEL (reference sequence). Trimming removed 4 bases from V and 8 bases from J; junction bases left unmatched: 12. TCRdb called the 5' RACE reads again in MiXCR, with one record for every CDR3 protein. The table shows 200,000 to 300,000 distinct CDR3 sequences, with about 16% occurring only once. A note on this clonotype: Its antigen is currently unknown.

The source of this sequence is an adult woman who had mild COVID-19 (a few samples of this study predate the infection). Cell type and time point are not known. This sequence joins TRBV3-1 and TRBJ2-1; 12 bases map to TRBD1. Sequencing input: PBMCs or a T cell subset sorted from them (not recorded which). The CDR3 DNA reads TGTGCCAGCAGCCTCCCCAGGGACAGGGGGCGCGGGGATGAGCAGTTCTTC. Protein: CASSLPRDRGRGDEQFF.